Presented here are 27 T cell receptor beta chains from one specimen sequenced in a study of blood T cell repertoires in COVID-19. Generated by immunoSEQ multiplex PCR, the TCRdb table keeps only in-frame clones and is missing some. This repertoire shows approximately 200,000 clones, around 87% found once; its top ten account for roughly 2.9%. Sequencing input: peripheral blood. These receptor sequences come from a woman in her 30s with active or convalescent COVID-19.

This clone was seen only once. The rearrangement uses TRBV24-1 and TRBJ1-5; the match to TRBD1 covers 11 bases. The ends lost 9 bases at V and 6 bases at J; junction bases unmatched: 3. The germline V gene has CDR1 KGHDR and CDR2 SFDVKD. The CDR3 sequence is 13 residues long. The CDR3 reads CATGGTGGQPQHF. Written as DNA, the CDR3 is TGTGCCACCGGAGGGACAGGGGGTCAGCCCCAGCATTTT.

J is TRBJ1-4 and V is TRBV6-6, with 7 bases lining up with TRBD1. This CDR3 spans 15 amino acids. CDR1 MNHNY and CDR2 SVGAGI come from the germline V gene (reference sequence). Trimming cost V 3 bases and J 8 bases; bases outside gene matches: 9. CDR3 nucleotide sequence: TGTGCCAGCAGTTATCCGACAGGGAAAACGGAAAAACTGTTTTTT. Residues: CASSYPTGKTEKLFF.

The chain recombines TRBV4-2 with TRBJ1-1; D unclear. This CDR3 comprises 14 residues. Germline V lookup: CDR1 LGHNA, CDR2 YNFKEQ. V lost 4 bases to trimming and J lost 1 base, with 10 bases between them. CDR3 amino acids: CASSPIRENTEAFF. In nucleotides, the CDR3 is TGTGCCAGCAGCCCTATACGGGAGAACACTGAAGCTTTCTTT.

V gene TRBV5-1 combines with J gene TRBJ2-5, with 10 bases matching TRBD2. This CDR3 has 14 residues. The V segment lost 4 bases and the J segment 5 bases; nucleotides outside the gene matches: 5. Germline lookup yields CDR1 SGHRS and CDR2 YFSETQ. CDR3 DNA: TGCGCCAGCAGCGACACTAGCGGGGAGGAGACCCAGTACTTC. Protein product: CASSDTSGEETQYF.

V gene TRBV5-6 combines with J gene TRBJ1-4, with D unresolved. The germline V gene encodes CDR1 SGHDT and CDR2 YYEEEE. The CDR3 spans 17 residues. Trimming shortened V by 2 bases and J by 6 bases, and 20 bases separated the two germline ends. The CDR3 DNA reads TGTGCCAGCAGCTTCGGAGACGGAGGAGTTTGGGATGAAAAACTGTTTTTT. It codes for CASSFGDGGVWDEKLFF.

This clone was detected only once. The J gene is TRBJ2-1, the V gene TRBV2; TRBD1 matches 12 bases. Unmatched junction bases numbered 3, after V lost 9 bases and J lost 6 bases. Germline V gives CDR1 SNHLY, CDR2 FYNNEI. There are 13 residues in the CDR3. CDR3 DNA: TGTGCCAGGGGACAGGGGGCAATCAATGAGCAGTTCTTC. Its protein is CARGQGAINEQFF.

Only a few counts were recorded for this clone. This chain's CDR3 is CASSEESSYNEQFF. CDR3 nucleotides: TGTGCCAGCAGTGAGGAGAGCTCCTACAATGAGCAGTTCTTC. This chain joins TRBV2 and TRBJ2-1; D is unresolved. The CDR3 consists of 14 residues. Germline CDR1 SNHLY, CDR2 FYNNEI. V dropped 3 bases and J dropped 0 bases, with 6 bases sitting between them.

The rearrangement links TRBV19 to TRBJ2-3; 14 bases line up with TRBD2. CDR1 is LNHDA, CDR2 SQIVND, per germline (reference sequence). The CDR3 has 19 residues. V dropped 5 bases and J dropped 1; count of bases not matched to a gene: 11. CDR3 region: CASSLTGLAGGWGTDTQYF. CDR3 nucleotides: TGTGCCAGTAGTCTAACTGGACTAGCGGGGGGTTGGGGCACAGATACGCAGTATTTT. The full variable domain, completed using reference TRBV19 and TRBJ2-3, is DGGITQSPKYLFRKEGQNVTLSCEQNLNHDAMYWYRQDPGQGLRLIYYSQIVNDFQKGDIAEGYSVSREKKESFPLTVTSAQKNPTAFYLCASSLTGLAGGWGTDTQYFGPGTRLTVL.

This clone has just a few counts. The genes are TRBV10-3 and TRBJ1-4; TRBD1 might be the D (6 bases). The V and J ends lost 10 bases and 0 bases respectively, with 9 bases between them. The CDR3 has 13 residues. CDR1 is ENHRY and CDR2 is SYGVKD in the germline V gene. Here the CDR3 DNA reads TGTGCCACTGCAGGGGCAACTAATGAAAAACTGTTTTTT. Its translation is CATAGATNEKLFF.

This rearrangement joins TRBV14 to TRBJ1-1; 7 nucleotides line up with TRBD1. V was pared by 4 bases and J by 5 bases, with 7 bases of the junction left unmatched. The CDR3 loop spans 14 amino acids. Per germline, CDR1 SGHDN and CDR2 FVKESK. CDR3 residues: CASSPRGHGTEAFF. Here the CDR3 DNA reads TGTGCCAGCAGCCCAAGGGGGCACGGGACTGAAGCTTTCTTT.

The chain uses TRBV2 and TRBJ1-6; no definite D call. Trimming removed 6 bases from V and 8 bases from J, with 11 bases in between. This CDR3 is built from 13 residues. The V gene's germline CDR1 is SNHLY and CDR2 FYNNEI. For the CDR3, the DNA is TGTGCCAGCAGAAGCGGGCCGGATTCACCCCTCCACTTT. This translates into CASRSGPDSPLHF.

This clone was seen more than once but under ten times. This chain joins TRBV29-1 and TRBJ2-7; D is ambiguous. The length of the CDR3 is 12 residues. CDR1 and CDR2 from the germline V gene are SQVTM and ANQGSEA. V lost 4 bases, J lost 3 bases, and 10 bases lay in between. CDR3: CSVGHRDYEQYF. CDR3 in DNA: TGCAGCGTTGGTCACAGAGACTACGAGCAGTACTTC.

This sequence joins TRBV15 and TRBJ1-6, with 9 bases matching TRBD1. The germline gives CDR1 LNHNV, CDR2 YYDKDF (reference sequence). The CDR3 is 16 amino acids. The trim removed 3 bases at V and 6 bases at J, leaving 6 bases unmatched. The CDR3 bases are TGTGCCACCAGCAGTGGGGGACAGGGATTTAATTCACCCCTCCACTTT. Translation gives CATSSGGQGFNSPLHF. Supplemented by reference TRBV15 and TRBJ1-6, the full variable domain reads DAMVIQNPRYQVTQFGKPVTLSCSQTLNHNVMYWYQQKSSQAPKLLFHYYDKDFNNEADTPDNFQSRRPNTSFCFLDIRSPGLGDTAMYLCATSSGGQGFNSPLHFGNGTRLTVT.

V and J are TRBV3-1 (or the pseudogene TRBV3-2) and TRBJ2-5, with 9 bases that match TRBD1. J gave up 3 bases and V 5 bases, and 22 bases lay outside the gene matches. The germline CDR1 and CDR2 sequences are LGHDT and YNNKEL (reference sequence). The CDR3 is 20 residues long. CDR3 sequence reads: CASSETGQGWVLTEKETQYF. The DNA for the CDR3 is TGTGCCAGCAGCGAGACGGGACAGGGATGGGTTCTAACTGAAAAAGAGACCCAGTACTTC.

The rearrangement uses TRBV3-1 (or the pseudogene TRBV3-2) and TRBJ2-2; 8 bases map to TRBD1. The germline V gene has CDR1 LGHDT and CDR2 YNNKEL (reference sequence). The CDR3 totals 16 residues. V trimming: 1 base; J trimming: 1 base; junction bases outside the gene matches: 2. CDR3 amino acids: CASSQGTGLNTGELFF. CDR3 in DNA: TGTGCCAGCAGCCAAGGGACAGGGTTGAACACCGGGGAGCTGTTTTTT.

In the case of this clone: Mismatch with germline at one junction end may stem from a read error. The chain carries TRBV5-5 and TRBJ1-2; the match to TRBD1 covers 8 bases. This CDR3 spans 13 amino acids. Germline assignment: CDR1 SGHKS and CDR2 YYEKEE (reference sequence). DNA of the CDR3: TGTGCCAGCAGATTCGGGACAGGCTATGGCTACATCTTC. Encoded protein: CASRFGTGYGYIF.

There are a few counts of this clone. This chain connects TRBV6-6 to TRBJ2-7; 9 bases line up with TRBD1. The ends lost 8 bases at V and 4 bases at J; junction bases unmatched: 12. The CDR3 runs to 15 residues. Germline V gene data show CDR1 as MNHNY and CDR2 as SVGAGI (reference sequence). The CDR3 is CASYPGQGQQYEQYF. The CDR3 DNA reads TGTGCCAGCTATCCGGGACAGGGCCAGCAATACGAGCAGTACTTC.

The genes are TRBV7-2 and TRBJ1-5; possible D gene TRBD1, 6 bases. Deletions cut 5 bases from V and 3 bases from J, with 14 bases between. CDR1 is SGHTA, CDR2 FQGNSA, per germline. This CDR3 spans 15 amino acids. The CDR3, as DNA: TGTGCCAGCAGCCCCTCTGGGGGGGCCAATCAGCCCCAGCATTTT. Protein: CASSPSGGANQPQHF.

The chain links TRBV5-1 to TRBJ1-2; weak D call: TRBD1 (6 bases). The CDR3 totals 13 residues. V gave up 3 bases and J gave up 4 bases, with 10 bases separating them. The germline gives CDR1 SGHRS, CDR2 YFSETQ. CDR3 coding DNA: TGCGCCAGCAGCTCCCAGGGGTCCTATGGCTACACCTTC. This translates into CASSSQGSYGYTF.

CDR3 nucleotide sequence: TGCGCCAGCAGCCAGGTCGCTGGAAACACCATATATTTT. Protein product: CASSQVAGNTIYF. This rearrangement joins TRBV10-1 to TRBJ1-3; D is ambiguous. The CDR3 length is 13 residues. V was shortened by 6 bases and J by 2 bases, with 8 bases between the two germline ends. The germline V gene has CDR1 WNHNN and CDR2 SYGVQD (reference sequence).

The chain uses TRBV2 and TRBJ1-2; D unclear. Looked up from germline, CDR1 is SNHLY and CDR2 is FYNNEI. This CDR3 has 13 amino acids. V was shortened by 3 bases and J by 2 bases, with 7 bases between the two germline ends. The CDR3 reads CASSEAVNYGYTF. The CDR3 nucleotides are TGTGCCAGCAGTGAGGCGGTCAACTATGGCTACACCTTC.

V and J are TRBV29-1 and TRBJ2-3, with 8 bases lining up with TRBD2. There are 13 residues in the CDR3. The germline gives CDR1 SQVTM, CDR2 ANQGSEA. The CDR3 nucleotides are TGCAACGTGGCGGGGGGTGGTGCAGATACGCAGTATTTT. As protein: CNVAGGGADTQYF.

The rearrangement links TRBV2 to TRBJ2-1, with 10 bases that match TRBD2. V dropped 1 base and J dropped 3; count of bases not matched to a gene: 0. CDR1 is SNHLY, CDR2 FYNNEI, per germline. The CDR3 consists of 15 residues. CDR3 bases: TGTGCCAGCAGTGAAGAGCGGGAGGGCTACAATGAGCAGTTCTTC. Translation: CASSEEREGYNEQFF.

The chain recombines TRBV19 with TRBJ1-2; TRBD1 agrees at 10 bases. The CDR3 runs to 16 residues. Germline trimming cut 1 base from V and 8 bases from J; bases unmatched to any gene: 10. Germline-derived CDR1 and CDR2 are LNHDA and SQIVND (reference sequence). As DNA, the CDR3 is TGTGCCAGTAGTATAGTTGGGGGACAGGGGTTGCGCGGCTACACCTTC. This sequence encodes CASSIVGGQGLRGYTF.

This clone was recorded only once. The chain employs TRBV18 and TRBJ1-1; no definite D call. Trimming cost V 4 bases and J 9 bases, with 15 bases left between them. Germline loops: CDR1 KGHSH, CDR2 LQKENI. The CDR3 sequence is 13 residues long. DNA for the CDR3: TGTGCCAGCTCACAAAACGAGCCCGATCAAGCTTTCTTT. Protein product: CASSQNEPDQAFF.

The chain links TRBV30 to TRBJ1-6; TRBD1 matches 8 bases. The CDR3 runs to 14 residues. With 3 bases clipped from V and 9 bases from J, the junction kept 7 bases outside the gene matches. In germline, CDR1 is GTSNPN, CDR2 SVGIG (reference sequence). CDR3 DNA: TGTGCCTGGAGCACAGGGGGAAGGACTTCACCCCTCCACTTT. The encoded protein is CAWSTGGRTSPLHF.

The genes are TRBV25-1 and TRBJ2-1; 8 bases map to TRBD2. In germline, CDR1 is MGHDK, CDR2 SYGVNS. The J segment lost 8 bases and the V segment lost 5 bases, leaving 11 bases of the junction unmatched. CDR3 length: 15 residues. CDR3 sequence reads: CASSTHGTRGYEQFF. Here the CDR3 DNA reads TGTGCCAGCAGTACCCACGGGACTAGAGGTTATGAGCAGTTCTTC.